Listed here are 14 T cell receptor beta chains from one sample, sequenced in a study of shared clonotypes between healthy human individuals. Repertoires were generated with immunoSEQ multiplex PCR, while TCRdb's copy carries only in-frame clones and drops some. Altogether about 2 million clones are present, 85% to 95% being singletons, with the ten largest covering 0.1% to 0.15%. Sample: naive CD4+ T cells sorted from blood. The subset is: CD45RA+ positively selected. These receptors originate from a man aged 18 to 30 in good health.

This rearrangement joins TRBV5-4 to TRBJ2-1; TRBD2 agrees at 13 bases. The CDR3 runs to 16 residues. Germline trimming cut 4 bases from V and 7 bases from J; bases unmatched to any gene: 8. Germline V gene lookup returns CDR1 SGHNT and CDR2 YYREEE (reference sequence). Here the CDR3 DNA reads TGTGCCAGCAGCCAGGGACTAGCGGGATCTTTTAATGAGCAGTTCTTC. Protein product: CASSQGLAGSFNEQFF.

The V gene is TRBV29-1, the J gene TRBJ2-5, with D perhaps matching TRBD1 (6 bases). The V end was cut by 3 bases, the J end by 5 bases, with 13 bases between. The CDR3 covers 13 residues. CDR1 SQVTM and CDR2 ANQGSEA come from the germline V gene. As DNA, the CDR3 is TGCAGCGTTGACCAACAGGGAACCGAGACCCAGTACTTC. This codes for CSVDQQGTETQYF.

CDR3 residues: CASRGIAGEYNEQFF. The CDR3 coding sequence is TGTGCCAGCAGGGGTATAGCGGGAGAGTACAATGAGCAGTTCTTC. The chain has TRBV5-4 and TRBJ2-1; 9 nucleotides match TRBD2. V dropped 5 bases and J dropped 4; count of bases not matched to a gene: 7. The CDR3 is made up of 15 amino acids. Germline loops: CDR1 SGHNT, CDR2 YYREEE (reference sequence).

This chain connects TRBV28 to TRBJ1-2; perhaps TRBD1 as D (6 bases). This CDR3 contains 14 residues. V lost 5 bases and J lost 2, with 12 bases in between. Germline assignment: CDR1 MDHEN and CDR2 SYDVKM. CDR3 amino acids: CASSREQGNYGYTF. The CDR3 nucleotides read TGTGCCAGCAGTCGGGAGCAGGGGAACTATGGCTACACCTTC.

The rearrangement joins TRBV7-9 to TRBJ2-7; D remains unclear. V was trimmed by 6 bases and J by 7 bases, leaving 13 bases between them. CDR1 SEHNR and CDR2 FQNEAQ come from the germline V gene (reference sequence). This CDR3 has 12 amino acids. CDR3 in amino acids: CASSLTAREQYF. CDR3 nucleotide sequence: TGTGCCAGCAGTTTGACTGCTAGGGAGCAGTACTTC. The full variable domain, its missing parts supplied by reference TRBV7-9 and TRBJ2-7, is DTGVSQNPRHKITKRGQNVTFRCDPISEHNRLYWYRQTLGQGPEFLTYFQNEAQLEKSRLLSDRFSAERPKGSFSTLEIQRTEQGDSAMYLCASSLTAREQYFGPGTRLTVT.

V gene TRBV29-1 combines with J gene TRBJ1-6; TRBD1 might be the D (6 bases). V lost 7 bases, J lost 9 bases, and 22 bases lay in between. Per the germline V gene, CDR1 is SQVTM and CDR2 is ANQGSEA. The CDR3 is 15 residues long. Here the CDR3 reads CSASLGQGSGSPLHF. CDR3 DNA: TGCAGCGCCAGCCTCGGCCAGGGGAGTGGTTCACCCCTCCACTTT.

The chain has TRBV6-1 and TRBJ2-5, with 7 nucleotides matching TRBD2. Germline loops: CDR1 MNHNS, CDR2 SASEGT. The CDR3 runs 13 residues. J lost 5 bases, V lost 7 bases, and 7 bases had no gene match. The CDR3 DNA is TGTGCCAGCACCGAGCGGGGCCGGGAGACCCAGTACTTC. Protein: CASTERGRETQYF.

This chain links TRBV5-6 with TRBJ1-1, with unresolved D. There are 12 residues in the CDR3. Germline values: CDR1 SGHDT, CDR2 YYEEEE. V gave up 0 bases and J gave up 7 bases, with 7 bases separating them. The CDR3 region is CASSLDRGEAFF. The CDR3 DNA sequence: TGTGCCAGCAGCTTGGATCGAGGTGAAGCTTTCTTT.

As to this clone: This could be a read error, since a much larger clone is one nucleotide away. The sample contains more than one DNA sequence encoding this CDR3. The rearrangement links TRBV18 to TRBJ1-2; D might be TRBD1 (5 bases). The CDR3 extends over 13 amino acids. Germline-derived CDR1 and CDR2 are KGHSH and LQKENI. The V end lost 2 bases, the J end lost 2 bases, and 6 bases lay between the germline ends. For the CDR3, the DNA is TGTGCCAGCTCACCAGAGGGGAACTATGGCTACACCTTC. It yields the protein CASSPEGNYGYTF.

The V gene is TRBV9, the J gene TRBJ2-2, with TRBD2 matching 7 bases. V was pared by 0 bases and J by 5 bases, with 16 bases of the junction left unmatched. Germline lookup yields CDR1 SGDLS and CDR2 YYNGEE. The CDR3 runs to 19 residues. Here the CDR3 DNA reads TGTGCCAGCAGCGTAGATAGGGCTAGCGGCAGGAAGGGGACCGGGGAGCTGTTTTTT. Translated: CASSVDRASGRKGTGELFF.

V and J are TRBV7-9 and TRBJ2-7; 12 bases map to TRBD2. V shed 5 bases and J 4 bases; nucleotides not matched to a gene: 9. Germline loops: CDR1 SEHNR, CDR2 FQNEAQ (reference sequence). This CDR3 has 16 amino acids. DNA for the CDR3: TGTGCCAGCAGCGAAGGGACTAGCGGGTTATTGTACGAGCAGTACTTC. This translates into CASSEGTSGLLYEQYF. Full variable domain (missing parts from reference TRBV7-9 and TRBJ2-7): DTGVSQNPRHKITKRGQNVTFRCDPISEHNRLYWYRQTLGQGPEFLTYFQNEAQLEKSRLLSDRFSAERPKGSFSTLEIQRTEQGDSAMYLCASSEGTSGLLYEQYFGPGTRLTVT.

In its sample, this clone was seen once. One junction end disagrees with the germline gene, perhaps due to a read error. This chain links TRBV29-1 with TRBJ2-3; the D gene is possibly TRBD2 (5 bases). Germline CDR1 is SQVTM and CDR2 is ANQGSEA. CDR3 size: 12 residues. The CDR3 nucleotides are TGCAGCGTTGATGTCGGGATTGGTCCCTTGAATTTT. Protein product: CSVDVGIGPLNF.

The chain couples TRBV18 to TRBJ2-7, with D perhaps given as TRBD1 or TRBD2 (5 bases each). The CDR3 contains 16 residues. The germline CDR1 and CDR2 sequences are KGHSH and LQKENI. V shed 6 bases and J shed 3 bases, with 21 bases lying between them. The CDR3 DNA reads as TGTGCCAGCTCCGACTCCGGGGCAGGGTGGAACTACGAGCAGTACTTC. Its translation: CASSDSGAGWNYEQYF. Complete variable domain (other parts from reference TRBV18 and TRBJ2-7): NAGVMQNPRHLVRRRGQEARLRCSPMKGHSHVYWYRQLPEEGLKFMVYLQKENIIDESGMPKERFSAEFPKEGPSILRIQQVVRGDSAAYFCASSDSGAGWNYEQYFGPGTRLTVT.

This chain uses TRBV5-1 with TRBJ2-7; 9 bases match TRBD1. In germline, CDR1 is SGHRS, CDR2 YFSETQ. V trimming: 3 bases; J trimming: 7 bases; junction bases outside the gene matches: 8. The CDR3 is made up of 14 amino acids. This chain's CDR3 is CASSSGQGIAEQYF. The DNA for the CDR3 is TGCGCCAGCAGCTCGGGACAGGGAATCGCTGAGCAGTACTTC.